The rows below give T cell receptor beta chains drawn from one sample of a study of blood T cell repertoires in COVID-19. Method: immunoSEQ multiplex PCR; TCRdb's copy keeps in-frame clones and lacks some. The table records under 450,000 clones, 81% of them present only once. Specimen: peripheral blood. The source is a human donor with acute or convalescent COVID-19. The donor label of this sample is uncertain. The CDR3 runs from the conserved cysteine through the conserved F or W. A D gene is named only where the DNA matches it firmly. The size field is filled for only some rows; it gives once, few, many or a size class.

TRBJ1-2,NA,TRBV30,NA,CAWSRSNYGYTF,TGTGCCTGGAGTCGGTCTAACTATGGCTACACCTTC
TRBJ2-3,NA,TRBV7-2,NA,CASSLFWGVSTDTQYF,TGTGCCAGCAGCTTATTTTGGGGGGTTAGCACAGATACGCAGTATTTT
TRBJ1-2,TRBD1,TRBV13,NA,CASSRGQGAVPHYGYTF,TGTGCCAGCAGCCGAGGGCAGGGGGCAGTTCCCCACTATGGCTACACCTTC
TRBJ1-1,NA,TRBV6-5,NA,CASSYRRQGIPEAFF,TGTGCCAGCAGTTACCGTCGGCAGGGAATCCCTGAAGCTTTCTTT
TRBJ1-6,NA,TRBV7-9,NA,CASSSTAYNSPLHF,TGTGCCAGCAGCTCGACAGCATATAATTCACCCCTCCACTTT
TRBJ2-1,TRBD2,TRBV3-1/TRBV3-2,NA,CASSQRRTSEGEQFF,TGTGCCAGCAGCCAGCGCCGGACTAGCGAGGGTGAGCAGTTCTTC
TRBJ2-7,NA,TRBV12-3/TRBV12-4,NA,CASSSGTYEQYF,TGTGCCAGCAGTAGCGGAACTTACGAGCAGTACTTC
TRBJ1-2,NA,TRBV7-9,NA,CASSPEIDYGYTF,TGTGCCAGCAGCCCGGAGATAGACTATGGCTACACCTTC
TRBJ1-1,NA,TRBV27,NA,CASRYDGRGNTEAFF,TGTGCCAGCCGATATGACGGGAGGGGGAACACTGAAGCTTTCTTT
TRBJ2-3,NA,TRBV13,NA,CASSSGLWDTSTDTQYF,TGTGCCAGCAGCTCGGGCCTATGGGACACTAGCACAGATACGCAGTATTTT
TRBJ2-2,NA,TRBV6-2/TRBV6-3,NA,CASSYSGVVSGELFF,TGTGCCAGCAGTTATTCAGGGGTGGTGTCCGGGGAGCTGTTTTTT
TRBJ2-5,NA,TRBV11-2,NA,CASGWTNGETQYF,TGTGCCTCGGGGTGGACCAACGGGGAGACCCAGTACTTC
TRBJ1-5,NA,TRBV5-1,NA,CASSLYAGLNQPQHF,TGCGCCAGCAGCTTGTATGCAGGACTCAATCAGCCCCAGCATTTT
TRBJ2-1,TRBD2,TRBV7-6,NA,CASSSVAGTLYNEQFF,TGTGCCAGCAGCTCGGTAGCGGGCACCCTTTACAATGAGCAGTTCTTC
TRBJ1-2,TRBD1,TRBV18,NA,CASSHLTGGLMYGYTF,TGTGCCAGCTCCCACTTAACAGGGGGCTTAATGTATGGCTACACCTTC
TRBJ1-5,TRBD1,TRBV19,NA,CASSITGLQGAKPQHF,TGTGCCAGTAGTATAACGGGCCTACAGGGGGCGAAGCCCCAGCATTTT
TRBJ2-4,TRBD1,TRBV19,NA,CASSIQGARLSIQYF,TGCGCCAGTAGTATACAGGGGGCGCGTCTTAGCATTCAGTACTTC
TRBJ1-6,NA,TRBV7-8,NA,CASSFIGEDSPLHF,TGTGCCAGCAGCTTCATTGGTGAGGATTCACCCCTCCACTTT
TRBJ2-2,TRBD2,TRBV3-1/TRBV3-2,once,CASSQASSGSDTGELFF,TGTGCCAGCAGCCAAGCGTCTAGCGGGAGTGACACCGGGGAGCTGTTTTTT
TRBJ2-2,TRBD1,TRBV7-6,NA,CASSLVQGVGELFF,TGTGCCAGCAGCTTAGTGCAGGGGGTCGGGGAGCTGTTTTTT
TRBJ1-5,NA,TRBV19,NA,CASNILHVNQPQHF,TGTGCCAGCAACATCCTGCATGTTAATCAGCCCCAGCATTTT
TRBJ2-1,TRBD2,TRBV28,NA,CASSWTASGGFQAFF,TGTGCCAGCAGTTGGACGGCTAGCGGGGGGTTCCAGGCGTTCTTC
TRBJ2-1,TRBD2,TRBV2,NA,CASSVWRGDINEQFF,TGTGCCAGCAGTGTATGGCGGGGGGACATAAATGAGCAGTTCTTC
TRBJ1-3,NA,TRBV19,NA,CASSIDPRAGNTIYF,TGTGCCAGTAGTATAGATCCCAGGGCTGGAAACACCATATATTTT
TRBJ2-7,NA,TRBV2,few,CASSEESYEQYF,TGTGCCAGCAGTGAAGAGAGCTACGAGCAGTACTTC
TRBJ1-5,NA,TRBV2,NA,CASSGYYQPQHF,TGTGCCAGCAGTGGTTATTATCAGCCCCAGCATTTT
TRBJ1-1,NA,TRBV12-3/TRBV12-4,NA,CASSFRRAEAFF,TGTGCCAGCAGTTTTAGGCGGGCTGAAGCTTTCTTT
TRBJ1-1,NA,TRBV18,NA,CASSPPPQREGGAEAFF,TGTGCCAGCTCACCACCCCCTCAGAGGGAGGGGGGCGCTGAAGCTTTCTTT
TRBJ2-7,NA,TRBV2,few,CASSVPGHLSSYEQYF,TGTGCCAGCAGTGTCCCTGGGCACCTTAGCTCCTACGAGCAGTACTTC
TRBJ2-3,NA,TRBV15,NA,CATSRDSGFPSTDTQYF,TGTGCCACCAGCAGAGACTCGGGGTTTCCTAGCACAGATACGCAGTATTTT
TRBJ2-1,NA,TRBV18,NA,CASSPGPGYNEQFF,TGTGCCAGCTCACCAGGCCCAGGGTACAATGAGCAGTTCTTC
TRBJ1-2,NA,TRBV27,few,CASSIGASYGYTF,TGTGCCAGCAGCATAGGAGCCTCCTATGGCTACACCTTC
TRBJ2-1,TRBD2,TRBV3-1/TRBV3-2,NA,CASSHWVGLAVNEQFF,TGTGCCAGCAGCCACTGGGTGGGACTAGCGGTCAATGAGCAGTTCTTC
TRBJ2-5,NA,TRBV30,NA,CAWSVRGVETQYF,TGTGCCTGGAGTGTACGCGGGGTGGAGACCCAGTACTTC
TRBJ2-7,TRBD2,TRBV2,NA,CASSEMSGSRSYEQYF,TGTGCCAGCAGTGAGATGAGCGGGAGTAGGTCCTACGAGCAGTACTTC
TRBJ1-1,TRBD1,TRBV15,many,CATSRGGTDLTVAFF,TGTGCCACCAGCAGAGGGGGGACAGACCTGACCGTCGCTTTCTTT
TRBJ1-5,NA,TRBV24-1,NA,CATSALGEIQPQHF,TGTGCCACCAGTGCGCTCGGGGAAATTCAGCCCCAGCATTTT
TRBJ1-1,NA,TRBV5-1,NA,CASSLDRNTEAFF,TGCGCCAGCAGCTTGGATAGGAACACTGAAGCTTTCTTT
TRBJ1-4,TRBD1,TRBV30,once,CAWKTGGGNEKLFF,TGTGCCTGGAAAACAGGGGGCGGTAATGAAAAACTGTTTTTT
TRBJ1-6,NA,TRBV18,NA,CASSPDSGSYNSPLHF,TGTGCCAGCTCACCGGACAGCGGTTCCTATAATTCACCCCTCCACTTT
TRBJ1-5,NA,TRBV7-4,NA,CASIPNFCNQPQHF,TGTGCCAGCATCCCCAATTTTTGCAATCAGCCCCAGCATTTT
TRBJ2-2,TRBD1,TRBV11-2,NA,CASSSRTGINTGELFF,TGTGCCAGCAGCTCCAGGACAGGGATTAACACCGGGGAGCTGTTTTTT
TRBJ1-5,NA,TRBV19,NA,CASKAGSLSLTGTQHF,TGTGCCAGTAAAGCGGGGAGCCTATCCCTTACCGGGACCCAGCATTTT
TRBJ2-5,TRBD2,TRBV7-9,NA,CASSISGRAAETQYF,TGTGCCAGCAGCATTAGCGGGAGGGCCGCCGAGACCCAGTACTTC
TRBJ2-1,NA,TRBV19,NA,CASSPQWGANEQFF,TGTGCCAGTAGTCCCCAATGGGGAGCCAATGAGCAGTTCTTC
TRBJ1-4,NA,TRBV5-5,NA,CASSLGPGPTNEKLFF,TGTGCCAGCAGCTTGGGCCCAGGCCCAACTAATGAAAAACTGTTTTTT
TRBJ1-5,NA,TRBV6-2/TRBV6-3,NA,CASSYFRGPNQPQHF,TGTGCCAGCAGTTACTTCCGGGGTCCCAATCAGCCCCAGCATTTT
TRBJ2-2,TRBD2,TRBV4-1,NA,CASSQGPSGGAGELFF,TGCGCCAGCAGCCAAGGGCCCAGCGGGGGTGCCGGGGAGCTGTTTTTT
TRBJ2-2,TRBD1,TRBV7-9,NA,CASSLPGTGMAGELFF,TGTGCCAGCAGCTTACCCGGGACAGGGATGGCCGGGGAGCTGTTTTTT
TRBJ2-2,NA,TRBV27,NA,CASSAGQYTGELFF,TGTGCCAGCAGTGCGGGACAGTACACCGGGGAGCTGTTTTTT
TRBJ1-1,TRBD1,TRBV24-1,NA,CATSDPSRGLGAFF,TGTGCCACCAGTGACCCTTCCAGGGGGCTAGGAGCTTTCTTT
TRBJ1-2,NA,TRBV7-9,once,CASSFPRILNYGYTF,TGTGCCAGCAGCTTCCCCCGGATACTAAACTATGGCTACACCTTC
TRBJ2-7,NA,TRBV6-5,NA,CASQPGQASYEQYF,TGTGCCAGCCAACCAGGGCAGGCCTCCTACGAGCAGTACTTC
TRBJ1-4,NA,TRBV2,NA,CASNTGILGGEKLFF,TGTGCCAGCAACACAGGGATTCTTGGCGGTGAAAAACTGTTTTTT
TRBJ1-2,NA,TRBV6-5,NA,CASRGTENYGYTF,TGTGCCAGCAGGGGGACTGAGAACTATGGCTACACCTTC
TRBJ1-4,NA,TRBV19,NA,CASRGRSQSNEKLFF,TGTGCCAGCAGAGGGAGGTCCCAATCGAATGAAAAACTGTTTTTT
TRBJ1-5,NA,TRBV27,once,CASKTGQHTGPQHF,TGTGCCAGCAAAACCGGACAGCACACCGGGCCCCAGCATTTT
TRBJ2-5,TRBD1,TRBV6-5,NA,CASSYSQGAETQYF,TGTGCCAGCAGTTACTCGCAGGGGGCTGAGACCCAGTACTTC
TRBJ1-1,NA,TRBV21-1,NA,CASSKARNTEAFF,TGTGCCAGCAGCAAAGCTAGGAACACTGAAGCTTTCTTT
TRBJ1-2,NA,TRBV19,NA,CASAPLGEKFYGYTF,TGTGCCAGTGCGCCCCTCGGGGAGAAGTTCTATGGCTACACCTTC